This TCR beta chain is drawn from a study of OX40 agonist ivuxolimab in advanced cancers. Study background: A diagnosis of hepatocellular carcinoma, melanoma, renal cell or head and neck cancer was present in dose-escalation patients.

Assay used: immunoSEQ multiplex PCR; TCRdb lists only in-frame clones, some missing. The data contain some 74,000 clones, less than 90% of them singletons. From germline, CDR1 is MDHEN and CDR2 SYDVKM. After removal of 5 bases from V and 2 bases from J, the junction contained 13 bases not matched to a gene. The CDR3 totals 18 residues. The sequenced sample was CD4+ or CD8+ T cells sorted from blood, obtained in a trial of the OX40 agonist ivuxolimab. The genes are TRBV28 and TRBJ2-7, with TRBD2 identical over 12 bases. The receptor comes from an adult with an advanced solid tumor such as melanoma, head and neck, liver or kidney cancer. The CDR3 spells CASSSAYSSGGGPYEQYF. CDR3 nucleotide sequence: TGTGCCAGCAGTAGCGCCTACTCTAGCGGGGGGGGTCCCTACGAGCAGTACTTC.